This paragraph reports one T cell receptor beta chain. Its target is unknown. The sample comes from a study of T cell repertoires in cytomegalovirus infection. At the level of the study: Carrying CMV and the relevant HLA type showed in public TCR beta signatures. Study-wide results and limits: HLA-C-restricted CMV-specific TCR beta clonotypes were dominant in the ex vivo response.

Using its own MiXCR run on the reads, TCRdb lists one record per CDR3 protein. The sample comprises about 830,000 distinct CDR3 sequences, around a third of which are singletons, and under 15% rests with the top ten. This CDR3 is 13 amino acids long. V lost 10 bases, J lost 4 bases, and 9 bases stayed unmatched. Germline V gene sequence: CDR1 SNHLY, CDR2 FYNNEI. This sample comprised cultured CD8+ T cells from PBMCs, obtained from culture after CMV antigen stimulation. This clonotype originated in a human donor in good health (CMV status not recorded). Some clones in this sample may be carry-over from other donors' samples. The chain employs TRBV2 and TRBJ2-7; TRBD1 agrees at 8 bases. The CDR3 nucleotides are TGTGCCACCGGACAGGGCAATCCGTACGAGCAGTACTTC. Protein sequence: CATGQGNPYEQYF.